This T cell receptor beta chain came from a study of blood T cell repertoires in COVID-19. Study context: The cDNA or gDNA used as material had been derived from T cells, B-cell-depleted T cells, or PBMCs.

The assay was immunoSEQ multiplex PCR, and TCRdb's table has in-frame clones only and misses some. Of 200,000 or so clones listed, around 86% are singletons. Unmatched junction bases numbered 6, after V lost 5 bases and J lost 2 bases. The CDR3 runs 16 residues. Germline V gene data show CDR1 as SGHTA and CDR2 as FQGNSA. Worth noting for this clone: The identical CDR3 is also encoded by other nucleotide sequences in the sample.

The sequencing sample was made of PBMCs or T cells enriched from blood (not recorded which). This chain joins TRBV7-2 and TRBJ2-5, with TRBD2 matching 12 bases. This TCR was sampled from a woman aged 40 to 50 with acute COVID-19. The CDR3 nucleotides read TGTGCCAGCAGCCCACCGGGACTAGCGGGTCAAGAGACCCAGTACTTC. Amino acid sequence: CASSPPGLAGQETQYF.